The 11 T cell receptor beta chains below come from one sample, sequenced in a study of vaccination and CD4 T cells after COVID-19. Oncomine TCR Beta short-read sequencing was applied to DNA from cultured CD4+ T cells. TCRdb called the PCR reads again in MiXCR, with one record for every CDR3 protein. The sample lists 11,000 to 15,000 distinct CDR3 sequences; around two fifths were seen once. Indicated treatment: approximately 10-day PBMC culture with coronavirus spike peptide pools or control peptides (ViraFEST assay). These TCRs are of unknown antigen specificity. The sequencing sample was made of cultured CD4+ T cells from blood. Receptors were obtained from a human donor with COVID-19.

The V gene is TRBV20-1, the J gene TRBJ1-5, with D maybe TRBD1 (6 bases). V was shortened by 1 base and J by 2 bases, with 18 bases between the two germline ends. Looked up from germline, CDR1 is DFQATT and CDR2 is SNEGSKA (reference sequence). The CDR3 extends over 17 amino acids. The chain's CDR3 is CSARVGGKGSGNQPQHF. The CDR3 nucleotides read TGCAGTGCTAGAGTGGGGGGCAAGGGTAGTGGCAATCAGCCCCAGCATTTT.

This clonotype has only a few counts. The chain links TRBV28 to TRBJ1-5, with TRBD1 matching 11 bases. The CDR3 has 16 residues. Germline CDR1 MDHEN, CDR2 SYDVKM. The V segment lost 8 bases and the J segment 6 bases; nucleotides outside the gene matches: 12. The CDR3 nucleotides are TGTGCCAGCTGGCCCGGGACAGGGGGACCCAGTCAGCCCCAGCATTTT. Translated, it gives CASWPGTGGPSQPQHF. The full variable domain, its missing parts supplied by reference TRBV28 and TRBJ1-5, is DVKVTQSSRYLVKRTGEKVFLECVQDMDHENMFWYRQDPGLGLRLIYFSYDVKMKEKGDIPEGYSVSREKKERFSLILESASTNQTSMYLCASWPGTGGPSQPQHFGDGTRLSIL.

V and J are TRBV2 and TRBJ1-2; the D is unclear. The CDR3 is 16 residues long. V lost 3 bases and J 2 bases, leaving 16 bases between the germline ends. Per the germline V gene, CDR1 is SNHLY and CDR2 is FYNNEI. CDR3 sequence (DNA): TGTGCCAGCAGTGAGCCCGGTGTCCCGCTGAACTATGGCTACACCTTC. Amino acid sequence: CASSEPGVPLNYGYTF.

This chain's CDR3 is CASSETGRRIETQYF. The DNA for the CDR3 is TGTGCCAGTAGTGAGACAGGGAGGAGAATAGAGACCCAGTACTTC. This chain joins TRBV19 and TRBJ2-5, with D possibly being TRBD1 (7 bases). Trimming cost V 5 bases and J 4 bases, with 17 bases left between them. Germline V gene data show CDR1 as LNHDA and CDR2 as SQIVND (reference sequence). CDR3 size: 15 residues.

CDR3: CAAKDTEAFF. CDR3 coding DNA: TGTGCCGCAAAGGACACTGAAGCTTTCTTT. The V call is TRBV28, the J call TRBJ1-1; no firm D call. The CDR3 extends over 10 amino acids. CDR1 is MDHEN and CDR2 is SYDVKM in the germline V gene. Trimming removed 11 bases at V and 3 bases at J, with 7 bases between.

This clonotype qualifies as medium-sized. The chain uses TRBV7-8 and TRBJ1-4, with 7 bases lining up with TRBD1. Germline-derived CDR1 and CDR2 are SGHVS and FQNEAQ. The V segment lost 4 bases and the J segment 7 bases; nucleotides outside the gene matches: 9. The CDR3 spans 15 residues. CDR3: CASSSNRGEREKLFF. Here the CDR3 DNA reads TGTGCCAGCAGCTCCAACAGGGGAGAGCGTGAAAAACTGTTTTTT.

This chain connects TRBV20-1 to TRBJ2-4; 12 bases map to TRBD2. Per the germline V gene, CDR1 is DFQATT and CDR2 is SNEGSKA (reference sequence). This CDR3 comprises 16 residues. V lost 6 bases and J lost 1; bases outside the gene matches: 7. CDR3 protein: CSAALAGGAAKNIQYF. Here the CDR3 DNA reads TGCAGTGCGGCACTAGCGGGGGGAGCGGCCAAAAACATTCAGTACTTC.

This chain links TRBV11-2 with TRBJ1-3; TRBD1 might be the D (6 bases). The germline V gene encodes CDR1 SGHAT and CDR2 FQNNGV. The CDR3 is made up of 14 amino acids. V lost 3 bases, J lost 2 bases, and 8 bases lay in between. The CDR3 DNA follows: TGTGCCAGCAGCTTCCAGGGGACTGGAAACACCATATATTTT. It is translated as CASSFQGTGNTIYF.

This clonotype was seen only a few times. The chain carries TRBV25-1 and TRBJ1-3; D remains ambiguous. V lost 6 bases to trimming and J lost 8 bases, with 11 bases between them. There are 12 residues in the CDR3. In germline, CDR1 is MGHDK, CDR2 SYGVNS. CDR3: CASSPGGHTIYF. CDR3 DNA sequence: TGTGCCAGCAGCCCGGGTGGGCACACCATATATTTT.

J is TRBJ1-4 and V is TRBV30; TRBD1 is a possible D gene (5 bases). The CDR3 totals 14 residues. Between the trimmed V and J ends, which lost 4 bases and 10 bases, there was a span of 19 bases. The germline V gene encodes CDR1 GTSNPN and CDR2 SVGIG (reference sequence). The CDR3 loop is CAWNIGHVGGKLFF. The CDR3 nucleotides are TGTGCCTGGAATATCGGACACGTGGGGGGAAAACTGTTTTTT. Based on the CDR3 plus reference TRBV30 and TRBJ1-4, the full variable domain is SQTIHQWPATLVQPVGSPLSLECTVEGTSNPNLYWYRQAAGRGLQLLFYSVGIGQISSEVPQNLSASRPQDRQFILSSKKLLLSDSGFYLCAWNIGHVGGKLFFGSGTQLSVL.

Written as DNA, the CDR3 is TGTGCCAGTAGTCCGAATACGGGACAGAAGATGAACACTGAAGCTTTCTTT. This encodes CASSPNTGQKMNTEAFF. The V call is TRBV19, the J call TRBJ1-1; 7 bases align to TRBD1. The CDR3 extends over 17 amino acids. CDR1 is LNHDA and CDR2 is SQIVND in the germline V gene (reference sequence). The V segment lost 5 bases and the J segment 0 bases; nucleotides outside the gene matches: 12.